The present T cell receptor (beta chain) was sequenced within a study of blood T cell repertoires in COVID-19. Study context: Researchers got acute and convalescent COVID-19 samples from the United States, Italy and Spain.

CDR3 length equals 16 residues. CDR1 SGHTA and CDR2 FQGNSA come from the germline V gene. The V end was cut by 4 bases, the J end by 1 base, with 15 bases between. Original processing notes: Reference gene primer amplification gave estimated nucleated cell counts. Repertoires were generated with immunoSEQ multiplex PCR, while TCRdb's copy carries only in-frame clones and drops some. V, J and clone size were drawn from that table, and D and trimming were deduced from the DNA. The sample consists of about 400,000 clones, 88% of them appearing once. Each participant's cohort was designated according to participant-reported clinical history.

The chain combines TRBV7-2 with TRBJ2-3, with a weak D call TRBD1 (5 bases). The sequenced sample was PBMCs or T cells enriched from blood (not recorded which). This TCR was sampled from a woman in her 40s with acute COVID-19. The CDR3 loop is CASSSQGTGRTDTQYF. In DNA form, the CDR3 reads TGTGCCAGCAGCTCCCAGGGAACAGGCCGCACAGATACGCAGTATTTT.